Shown below are 10 T cell receptor beta chains from a single sample sequenced in a study of siplizumab effects on memory and regulatory T cells. The data were produced by immunoSEQ multiplex PCR, yet TCRdb's version contains in-frame clones alone and is incomplete. Among about 110,000 clones, 92% were seen once, and the ten largest hold 1.3%. The sequencing input was CD4+ T cells sorted from blood. The receptors originated from a human donor in good health.

The rearrangement uses TRBV6-1 and TRBJ1-2, with D possibly being TRBD1 (6 bases). V was shortened by 2 bases and J by 7 bases, with 20 bases between the two germline ends. Germline CDR1 is MNHNS and CDR2 is SASEGT. The CDR3 loop spans 16 amino acids. CDR3 DNA: TGTGCCAGCAGTGAACACGGGGGCAGTGAGGTTGGTGGCTACACCTTC. Translation gives CASSEHGGSEVGGYTF.

The CDR3 loop reads CASRRRDNEQYF. The CDR3 nucleotides are TGTGCCTCTCGACGGCGCGACAACGAGCAGTACTTC. The chain combines TRBV10-3 with TRBJ2-7; no definite D call. The CDR3 totals 12 residues. Trimming cost V 11 bases and J 5 bases, with 16 bases left between them. CDR1 ENHRY and CDR2 SYGVKD come from the germline V gene.

The J gene is TRBJ2-5, the V gene TRBV7-2, with D unclear. The germline CDR1 and CDR2 sequences are SGHTA and FQGNSA. The ends were cut back, 5 bases at V and 2 bases at J, with 9 bases in the middle. The CDR3 runs to 13 residues. The CDR3 DNA is TGTGCCAGCAGCAATGGAGCGCAAGAGACCCAGTACTTC. Protein product: CASSNGAQETQYF.

The chain couples TRBV7-2 to TRBJ2-1; D possibly uses TRBD1 or TRBD2 (7 bases each). In germline, CDR1 is SGHTA, CDR2 FQGNSA. The length of the CDR3 is 14 residues. Trimming pared 0 bases from V and 8 bases from J, leaving 11 bases between. CDR3 region: CASSLATGRDEQFF. The CDR3 nucleotides read TGTGCCAGCAGCTTAGCGACAGGGAGGGATGAGCAGTTCTTC.

V usage is TRBV6-1 and J usage is TRBJ2-5; no reliable D call. This CDR3 comprises 13 residues. Germline assignment: CDR1 MNHNS and CDR2 SASEGT. The V gene lost 7 bases and the J gene lost 3 bases, with 12 bases spanning the gap. The DNA for the CDR3 is TGTGCCAGCAATGCTAGGCTAGAAGAGACCCAGTACTTC. Its translation is CASNARLEETQYF.

Written as DNA, the CDR3 is TGTGCCACGAGCAGGGGGAGCCACGAGCAGTACTTC. Translating it yields CATSRGSHEQYF. This chain joins TRBV6-5 and TRBJ2-7; 7 bases agree with TRBD1. The ends lost 10 bases at V and 5 bases at J; junction bases unmatched: 8. CDR3 size: 12 residues. Germline CDR1 MNHEY, CDR2 SVGAGI.

J is TRBJ2-5 and V is TRBV7-2, with D possibly TRBD1 on 5 matching bases. CDR3 length: 13 amino acids. Germline V gene data show CDR1 as SGHTA and CDR2 as FQGNSA. The V gene lost 5 bases and the J gene lost 5 bases, with 12 bases spanning the gap. The CDR3 region has the DNA TGTGCCAGCAGCCTGGGGCGCTTGGAGACCCAGTACTTC. It is translated as CASSLGRLETQYF.

This rearrangement joins TRBV19 to TRBJ1-6; perhaps TRBD1 as D (6 bases). In germline, CDR1 is LNHDA, CDR2 SQIVND (reference sequence). The V end was cut by 8 bases, the J end by 7 bases, with 21 bases between. This CDR3 is built from 16 residues. As DNA, the CDR3 is TGTGCCAGTCGGGGGCGGGGGCAGAAGCGAAATTCACCCCTCCACTTT. Translated: CASRGRGQKRNSPLHF.

The chain combines TRBV7-9 with TRBJ2-7; D unresolved. Per germline, CDR1 SEHNR and CDR2 FQNEAQ (reference sequence). The CDR3 covers 11 residues. The V end lost 8 bases, the J end lost 3 bases, and 8 bases lay between the germline ends. The CDR3 coding sequence is TGTGCCAGCGGTGAGGACTACGAGCAGTACTTC. It specifies CASGEDYEQYF.

The chain couples TRBV2 to TRBJ2-2, with unresolved D. The CDR3 is 15 residues long. Between the trimmed V and J ends, which lost 4 bases and 7 bases, there was a span of 16 bases. Germline V gene sequence: CDR1 SNHLY, CDR2 FYNNEI. The DNA of the CDR3 is TGTGCCAGCAGTGCTATACGTGGGTATAACGGGGAGCTGTTTTTT. Translating it yields CASSAIRGYNGELFF.